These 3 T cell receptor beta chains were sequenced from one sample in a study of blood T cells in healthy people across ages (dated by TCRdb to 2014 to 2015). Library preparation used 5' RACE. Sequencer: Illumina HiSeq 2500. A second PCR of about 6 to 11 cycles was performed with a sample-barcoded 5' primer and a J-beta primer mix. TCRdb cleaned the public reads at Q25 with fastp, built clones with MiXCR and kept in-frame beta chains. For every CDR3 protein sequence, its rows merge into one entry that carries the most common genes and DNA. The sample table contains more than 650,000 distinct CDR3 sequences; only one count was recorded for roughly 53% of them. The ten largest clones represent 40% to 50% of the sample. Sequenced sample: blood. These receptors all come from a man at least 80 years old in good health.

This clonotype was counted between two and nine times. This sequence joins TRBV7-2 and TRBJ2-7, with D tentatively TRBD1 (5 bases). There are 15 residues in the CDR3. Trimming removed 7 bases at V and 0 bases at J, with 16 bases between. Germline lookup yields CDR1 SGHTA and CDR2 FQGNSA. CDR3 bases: TGTGCCAGCACCCCAGGGCCGGGCAACTCCTACGAGCAGTACTTC. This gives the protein CASTPGPGNSYEQYF.

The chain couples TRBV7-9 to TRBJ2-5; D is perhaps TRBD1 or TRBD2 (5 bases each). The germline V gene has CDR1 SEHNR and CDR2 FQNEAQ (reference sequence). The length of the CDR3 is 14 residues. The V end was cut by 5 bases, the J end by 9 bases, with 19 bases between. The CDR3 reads CASSRGLLVRAQYF. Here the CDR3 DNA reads TGTGCCAGCAGCCGTGGACTCCTAGTCAGGGCCCAGTACTTC.

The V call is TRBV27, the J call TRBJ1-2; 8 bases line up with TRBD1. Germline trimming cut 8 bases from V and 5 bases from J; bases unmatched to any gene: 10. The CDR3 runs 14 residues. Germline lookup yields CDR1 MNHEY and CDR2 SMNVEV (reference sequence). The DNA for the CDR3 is TGTGCCAGCCGAATCGGGACAGGATCTTATGGCTACACCTTC. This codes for CASRIGTGSYGYTF.